This T cell receptor (beta chain) was sequenced in a study of CD8 T cells in cerebrospinal fluid in Alzheimer's disease (TCRdb year 2020). About the full investigation: The study assessed CSF T cell clonal expansion with two single-cell approaches: plate-based nested PCR sequencing and droplet-based sequencing. The study examined whether cerebrospinal fluid from healthy elderly individuals and from patients with neurodegenerative disease contained clonally expanded T cells. The droplet-based CSF analysis comparing patients with controls included roughly nine healthy controls (approximately 11,000 cells) and roughly nine patients with MCI or Alzheimer's disease (around 9,400 cells). A total of around 25 samples were covered by the CSF gene-expression analysis, in which Parkinson's disease patients were included.

A note on this clonotype: Its antigen is unknown.

Library method: 10x single-cell sequencing. 10X Genomics single-cell V(D)J and 5' gene-expression libraries were used to profile CSF cells. An Illumina NextSeq550 was used to sequence CSF single-cell TCR libraries. The paper's processing steps were these. V(D)J reads were aligned to the vdj-GRCh38 alts ensemble 2.0.0 reference and were analysed with the Cell Ranger vdj pipeline. Cell barcodes sharing the same set of productive CDR3 nucleotide sequences were defined as clonotypes. To link clonality with transcriptional profiles, clonotype information was added to the Seurat v3.0 gene-expression metadata. Any CSF cell with more than 1,800 genes, more than 7,500 UMIs or more than 10% mitochondrial reads was excluded. To find TCRs with known antigen specificity, CDR3-beta sequences were matched against VDJdb. Network analysis of clone sharing used the R package qgraph and included only TCRs with complete alpha and beta chains. TCRdb reprocessed the reads and assigns one entry to each CDR3 protein sequence, leaving out DNA. These V and J calls rely on TCRdb rather than the paper's analysis. The sample table includes about 730 distinct CDR3 sequences. The ten largest account for 33% of the sample.

Every participant was in good physical condition and had no acute infectious disease. Neurodegeneration in patients was confirmed using biomarkers including neurofilament, amyloid-beta and tau. For droplet-based sequencing, live CSF cells were sorted using a live/dead marker. To pellet immune cells, CSF obtained by lumbar puncture was centrifuged at 300g. CSF samples were checked for red blood cells, and any sample contaminated with blood was excluded. CSF cells were cryopreserved in freezing medium, frozen overnight at -80 degrees C, and subsequently stored in liquid nitrogen. Before analysis, CSF samples were kept in storage for less than seven months. Via the germline V gene, CDR1 is SGHDT and CDR2 YYEEEE. The CDR3 has 14 amino acids, counting the end cysteine and phenylalanine. The DNA is unrecorded. Beyond this particular receptor, the publication reports: The authors cautioned that detecting EBV-specific TCRs in CSF does not establish a causal link between EBV and Alzheimer's disease. When data were pooled, most of the 6 Alzheimer's patients but only 1 of 10 healthy subjects had a highly expanded clone, defined as at least 3% of TCRs. The overall clonality comparison included only samples with detectable clones (about eleven healthy, 5 MCI, 5 AD, 6 PD). The EBV-specific clones were neither the most highly expanded clones nor enriched among patients. A higher percentage of TCRs was made up by the largest CSF clone in patients with MCI or Alzheimer's disease than in controls.

The sequence is built from TRBV5-6 and TRBJ2-7; TCRdb designates TRBD2, a call that cannot be tested without DNA. The receptor was derived from a human donor with Alzheimer's disease. The sequenced sample consisted of cerebrospinal fluid. CDR3 reads: CASSFTSGRNEQYF.